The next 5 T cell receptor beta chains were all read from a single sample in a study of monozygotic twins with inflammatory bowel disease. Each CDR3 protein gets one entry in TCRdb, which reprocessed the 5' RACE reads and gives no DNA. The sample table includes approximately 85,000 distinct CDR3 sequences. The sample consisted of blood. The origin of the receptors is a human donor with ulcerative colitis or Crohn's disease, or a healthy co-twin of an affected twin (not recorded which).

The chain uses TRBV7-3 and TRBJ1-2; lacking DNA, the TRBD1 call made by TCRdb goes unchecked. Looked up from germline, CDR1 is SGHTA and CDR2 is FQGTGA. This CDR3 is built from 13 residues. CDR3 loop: CASSSQGNYGYTF.

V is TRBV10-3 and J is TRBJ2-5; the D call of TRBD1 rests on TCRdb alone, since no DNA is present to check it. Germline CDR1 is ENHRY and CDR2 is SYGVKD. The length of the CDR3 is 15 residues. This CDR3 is CAIGPGTGGEETQYF.

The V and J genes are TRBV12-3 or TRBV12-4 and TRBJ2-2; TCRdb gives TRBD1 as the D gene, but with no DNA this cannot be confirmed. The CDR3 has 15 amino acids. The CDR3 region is CASSPRQGNTGELFF.

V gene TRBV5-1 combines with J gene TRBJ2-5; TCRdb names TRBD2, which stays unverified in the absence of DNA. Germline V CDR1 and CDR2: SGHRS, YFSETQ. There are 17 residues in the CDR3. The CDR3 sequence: CASGALPGLAGRETQYF.

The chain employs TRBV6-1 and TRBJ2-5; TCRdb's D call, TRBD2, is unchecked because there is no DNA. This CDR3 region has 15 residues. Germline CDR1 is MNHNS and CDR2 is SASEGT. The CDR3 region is CASSDLLAGGETQYF.